The entry that follows covers one TCR beta chain sequence. The antigen is undetermined. Treatment indicated: oral pan-JAK inhibitor, 5-10 mg twice daily. Peripheral blood, together with lesional scalp punch biopsies, was collected from alopecia areata patients. Germline-derived CDR1 and CDR2 are SGHDT and YYEEEE. V lost 2 bases and J 3 bases, leaving 8 bases between the germline ends. The CDR3 covers 13 residues. This sample was included in a study of CD8+ T cells in alopecia areata. Study-wide context: Twice a day, 5 to 10 mg of oral tofacitinib was administered to treated patients. Study findings and constraints: Links between baseline CD8+ expansion and response need larger treated cohorts.

Extraction and reverse transcription of RNA yielded cDNA as the sequencing template. Clones were sequenced by immunoSEQ multiplex PCR, and TCRdb holds only the in-frame ones, with some missing. Of 110,000 or so clones in the sample, roughly 50% were seen once. This chain uses TRBV5-6 with TRBJ2-5; D is unresolved. The input for sequencing was CD4+ T cells sorted from blood, taken at week 24, from a patient treated with tofacitinib. The receptor's source is a human donor with alopecia areata. CDR3: CASSFAPEETQYF. The CDR3 nucleotides read TGTGCCAGCAGCTTTGCCCCTGAAGAGACCCAGTACTTC.